What follows is one TCR beta chain and its context. Its antigen is currently unknown. This CDR3 is 14 amino acids long. Germline V gene lookup returns CDR1 SGHRS and CDR2 YFSETQ. V was clipped by 0 bases and J by 6 bases, with 9 bases between them. The single heparinised draw taken from each donor contained around 100 mL of blood on average. This sample was included in a study of beta chain features in type 1 diabetes. Regarding the study as a whole: Among patients with Type 1 diabetes, TCRB CDR3s were moderately but significantly shorter in every one of the four CD4+ subsets. HLA influence on TCRB rearrangement stayed unresolved here. Cells expressing TCR highly could be over-represented by cDNA sequencing.

Expressed TCRB transcripts were sequenced, since all the RNA that had been isolated was reverse transcribed. Naive, central memory and regulatory T cell samples yielded about 4 million reads on average. The method was immunoSEQ multiplex PCR; TCRdb's version includes in-frame clones alone and lacks a portion of them. In the table there are some 370,000 clones, 9.6% of which are singletons. Sequencing was performed on central memory CD4+ T cells from blood. V and J are TRBV5-1 and TRBJ1-4; D is undetermined. The sequence was collected from a man under 40 with type 1 diabetes. CDR3 region: CASSLGSQDEKLFF. The CDR3 nucleotides read TGCGCCAGCAGCTTGGGAAGTCAGGATGAAAAACTGTTTTTT.